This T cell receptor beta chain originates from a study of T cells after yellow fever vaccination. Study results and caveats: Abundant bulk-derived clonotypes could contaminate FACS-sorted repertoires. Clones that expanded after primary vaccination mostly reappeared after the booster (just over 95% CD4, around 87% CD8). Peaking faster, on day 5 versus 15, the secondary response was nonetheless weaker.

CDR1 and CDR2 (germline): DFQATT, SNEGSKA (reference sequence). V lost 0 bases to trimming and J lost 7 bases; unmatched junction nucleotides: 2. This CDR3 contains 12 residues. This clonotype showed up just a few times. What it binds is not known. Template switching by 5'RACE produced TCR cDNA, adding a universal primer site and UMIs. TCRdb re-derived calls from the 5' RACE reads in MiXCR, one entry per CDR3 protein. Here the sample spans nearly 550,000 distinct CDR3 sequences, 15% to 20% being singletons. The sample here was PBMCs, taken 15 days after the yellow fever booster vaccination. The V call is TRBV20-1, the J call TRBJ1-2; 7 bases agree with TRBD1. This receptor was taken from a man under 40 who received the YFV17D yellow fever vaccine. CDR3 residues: CSARDRGVGYTF. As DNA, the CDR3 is TGCAGTGCTAGAGACAGGGGGGTTGGCTACACCTTC.